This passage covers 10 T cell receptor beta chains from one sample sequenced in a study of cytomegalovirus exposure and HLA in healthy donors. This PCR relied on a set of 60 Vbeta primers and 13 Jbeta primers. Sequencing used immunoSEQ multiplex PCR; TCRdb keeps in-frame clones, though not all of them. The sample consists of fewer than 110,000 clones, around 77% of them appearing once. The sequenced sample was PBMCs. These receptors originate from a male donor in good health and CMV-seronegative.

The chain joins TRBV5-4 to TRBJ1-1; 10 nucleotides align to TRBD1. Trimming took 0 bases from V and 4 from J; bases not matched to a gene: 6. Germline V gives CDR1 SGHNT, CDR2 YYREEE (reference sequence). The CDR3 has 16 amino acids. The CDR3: CASSLGQGAITTEAFF. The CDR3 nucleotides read TGTGCCAGCAGCTTGGGACAGGGGGCTATCACCACTGAAGCTTTCTTT.

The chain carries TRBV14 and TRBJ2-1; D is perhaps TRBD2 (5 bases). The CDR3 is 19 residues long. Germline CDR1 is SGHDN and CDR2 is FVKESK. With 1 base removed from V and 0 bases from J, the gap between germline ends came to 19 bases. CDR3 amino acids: CASSQVLGKAQSSYNEQFF. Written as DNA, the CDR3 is TGTGCCAGCAGCCAAGTGCTCGGGAAGGCCCAAAGCTCCTACAATGAGCAGTTCTTC.

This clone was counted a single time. The CDR3 spells CASSFTSVNEQYF. CDR3 coding DNA: TGTGCCAGCAGCTTTACTAGCGTCAACGAGCAGTACTTC. This chain uses TRBV7-2 with TRBJ2-7, with 7 bases matching TRBD2. The CDR3 is 13 residues long. With V trimmed by 3 bases and J by 5 bases, 4 bases remained unmatched. Per the germline V gene, CDR1 is SGHTA and CDR2 is FQGNSA.

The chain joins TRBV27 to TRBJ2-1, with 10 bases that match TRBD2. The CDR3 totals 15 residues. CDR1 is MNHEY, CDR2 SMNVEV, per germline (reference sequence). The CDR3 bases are TGTGCGACGAAGCCCCGGACTAGCGGTTACAATGAGCAGTTCTTC. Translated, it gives CATKPRTSGYNEQFF.

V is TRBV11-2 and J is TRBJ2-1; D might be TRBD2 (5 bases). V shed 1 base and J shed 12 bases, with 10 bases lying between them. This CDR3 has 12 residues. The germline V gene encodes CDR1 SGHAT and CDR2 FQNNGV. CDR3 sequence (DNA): TGTGCCAGCAGCTTAGGGGCCCGGGGGCAGTTCTTC. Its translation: CASSLGARGQFF.

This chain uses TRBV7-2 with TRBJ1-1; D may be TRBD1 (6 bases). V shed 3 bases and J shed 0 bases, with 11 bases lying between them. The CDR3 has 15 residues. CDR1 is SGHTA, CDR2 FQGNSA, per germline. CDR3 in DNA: TGTGCCAGCAGCTTTGTGCAGGGGCTGAACACTGAAGCTTTCTTT. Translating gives CASSFVQGLNTEAFF.

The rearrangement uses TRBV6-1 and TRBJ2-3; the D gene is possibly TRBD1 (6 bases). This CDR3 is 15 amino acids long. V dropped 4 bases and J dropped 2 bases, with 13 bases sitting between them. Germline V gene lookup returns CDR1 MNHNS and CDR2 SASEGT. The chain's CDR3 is CASSATGPPTDTQYF. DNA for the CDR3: TGTGCCAGCAGTGCTACAGGGCCCCCCACAGATACGCAGTATTTT.

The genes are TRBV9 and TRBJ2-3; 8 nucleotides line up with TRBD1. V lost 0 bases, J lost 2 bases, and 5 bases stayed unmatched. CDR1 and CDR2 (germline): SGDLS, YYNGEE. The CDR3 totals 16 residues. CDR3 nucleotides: TGTGCCAGCAGCGTAGGGGACAGGCGCCACACAGATACGCAGTATTTT. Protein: CASSVGDRRHTDTQYF. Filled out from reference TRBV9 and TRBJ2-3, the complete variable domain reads DSGVTQTPKHLITATGQRVTLRCSPRSGDLSVYWYQQSLDQGLQFLIQYYNGEERAKGNILERFSAQQFPDLHSELNLSSLELGDSALYFCASSVGDRRHTDTQYFGPGTRLTVL.

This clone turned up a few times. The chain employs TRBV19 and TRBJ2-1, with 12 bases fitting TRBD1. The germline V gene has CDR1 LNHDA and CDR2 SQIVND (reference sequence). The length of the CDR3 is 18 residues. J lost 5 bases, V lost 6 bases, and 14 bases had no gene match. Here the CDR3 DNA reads TGTGCCAGTAGGGGGACAGGGGGCTGGGCGGGATATCACAATGAGCAGTTCTTC. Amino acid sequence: CASRGTGGWAGYHNEQFF.

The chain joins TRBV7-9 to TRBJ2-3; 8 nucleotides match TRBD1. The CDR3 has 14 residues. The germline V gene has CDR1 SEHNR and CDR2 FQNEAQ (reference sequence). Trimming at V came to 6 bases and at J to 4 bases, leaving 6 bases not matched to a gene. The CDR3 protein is CASSSQGASDTQYF. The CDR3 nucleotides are TGTGCCAGCAGTTCCCAGGGGGCTTCAGATACGCAGTATTTT.